This paragraph covers one TCR beta chain sequence. Libraries were prepared by immunoSEQ multiplex PCR; TCRdb keeps only in-frame clonotypes and omits some of them. Seen here are around 30,000 clones, about nine tenths observed once, and the top ten hold 4.3%. The sample is drawn from a study of T cell changes during pregnancy in multiple sclerosis. The CDR3 extends over 14 amino acids. J lost 3 bases, V lost 5 bases, and 3 bases had no gene match. The germline gives CDR1 MNHEY, CDR2 SMNVEV (reference sequence). The input for sequencing was CD8+ T cells from peripheral blood mononuclear cells, taken in the second trimester of pregnancy. This sequence was found in a female donor with multiple sclerosis, enrolled in a pregnancy study. The rearrangement links TRBV27 to TRBJ2-7; 11 bases align to TRBD2. The CDR3 region has the DNA TGTGCCAGCAGTCCCGGGACTAGCGGCTACGAGCAGTACTTC. This codes for CASSPGTSGYEQYF.